Each of the 30 T cell receptor beta chains below was sequenced from the same sample in a study of T cells in Graves' hyperthyroidism and ophthalmopathy. There were TCR beta CDR3 regions amplified from RNA transcripts. The TCR CDR3 first-round RT-PCR relied on the HTBI primer set. One entry per CDR3 protein, called by TCRdb with MiXCR from the multiplex PCR reads. The sample consists of about 720,000 distinct CDR3 sequences, about a sixth of them appearing once. Sequencing was performed on blood. The receptor source for this set is a man between 18 and 29 years old with Graves' hyperthyroidism.

This clonotype was counted at least ten times. This chain links TRBV5-1 with TRBJ1-1; D is undetermined. Trimming stripped 0 bases from V and 1 base from J, with 7 bases between. Germline values: CDR1 SGHRS, CDR2 YFSETQ. The CDR3 is 14 residues long. The CDR3 sequence: CASSLDGRNTEAFF. The CDR3 DNA is TGCGCCAGCAGCTTGGACGGCAGGAACACTGAAGCTTTCTTT.

This clonotype was seen more than once but under ten times. The chain has TRBV20-1 and TRBJ2-5, with TRBD2 matching 9 bases. V shed 4 bases and J 0 bases; nucleotides not matched to a gene: 6. This CDR3 comprises 15 residues. Germline assignment: CDR1 DFQATT and CDR2 SNEGSKA (reference sequence). The CDR3 nucleotides read TGCAGTGCTACCTCTCTAGCGGGGTACCAAGAGACCCAGTACTTC. Its protein is CSATSLAGYQETQYF.

This clonotype was recorded many times. This sequence joins TRBV3-1 and TRBJ2-3; D ambiguous. This CDR3 has 12 amino acids. Trimming pared 6 bases from V and 2 bases from J, leaving 6 bases between. CDR1 and CDR2 from the germline V gene are LGHDT and YNNKEL (reference sequence). The CDR3 DNA reads TGTGCCAGCAGTCAGGACACAGATACGCAGTATTTT. Its translation is CASSQDTDTQYF.

This clonotype has ten or more counts. The chain carries TRBV30 and TRBJ2-1, with D maybe TRBD2 (6 bases). V was cut by 5 bases and J by 8 bases, with 13 bases left in between. Per germline, CDR1 GTSNPN and CDR2 SVGIG (reference sequence). This CDR3 spans 12 amino acids. CDR3 amino acids: CAWDGRGDEQFF. Here the CDR3 DNA reads TGTGCCTGGGACGGGAGAGGGGATGAGCAGTTCTTC.

J is TRBJ1-4 and V is TRBV3-1; D possibly corresponds to TRBD1 (6 bases). Germline values: CDR1 LGHDT, CDR2 YNNKEL (reference sequence). This CDR3 has 15 amino acids. The V gene lost 3 bases and the J gene lost 5 bases, with 13 bases spanning the gap. The CDR3 DNA is TGTGCCAGCAGCCACGGACAGCTTCGGAATGAAAAACTGTTTTTT. Translation gives CASSHGQLRNEKLFF.

Ten or more counts support this clonotype. The V and J genes are TRBV2 and TRBJ2-3, with D unresolved. Trimming took 8 bases from V and 1 from J, leaving 10 bases between them. This CDR3 comprises 13 residues. Looked up from germline, CDR1 is SNHLY and CDR2 is FYNNEI. CDR3 amino acids: CASSRFGTDTQYF. The CDR3 DNA reads TGTGCCAGCTCGCGGTTTGGCACAGATACGCAGTATTTT. Based on the CDR3 plus reference TRBV2 and TRBJ2-3, the full variable domain is EPEVTQTPSHQVTQMGQEVILRCVPISNHLYFYWYRQILGQKVEFLVSFYNNEISEKSEIFDDQFSVERPDGSNFTLKIRSTKLEDSAMYFCASSRFGTDTQYFGPGTRLTVL.

This clonotype was observed at least ten times. The chain links TRBV2 to TRBJ2-1, with D perhaps TRBD1 or TRBD2 (5 bases each). The CDR3 has 12 residues. From germline, CDR1 is SNHLY and CDR2 FYNNEI. V shed 4 bases and J shed 12 bases, with 13 bases lying between them. The CDR3 loop reads CASSAGSAGQFF. The DNA of the CDR3 is TGTGCCAGCAGTGCAGGGTCGGCGGGGCAGTTCTTC.

This clonotype was seen only a few times. The rearrangement uses TRBV24-1 and TRBJ2-2; D might be TRBD2 (5 bases). Trimming shortened V by 5 bases and J by 0 bases, and 15 bases separated the two germline ends. The CDR3 is 17 residues long. The V gene's germline CDR1 is KGHDR and CDR2 SFDVKD. CDR3 sequence reads: CATSAKSGEANTGELFF. CDR3 sequence (DNA): TGTGCCACCAGTGCCAAAAGCGGCGAAGCGAACACCGGGGAGCTGTTTTTT.

V and J are TRBV15 and TRBJ2-2, with TRBD1 matching 8 bases. Unmatched junction bases numbered 6, after V lost 3 bases and J lost 3 bases. Germline CDR1 reads LNHNV; CDR2 reads YYDKDF (reference sequence). This CDR3 region has 16 residues. CDR3 DNA sequence: TGTGCCACCAGCAGGACAGGGGTCACGGACACCGGGGAGCTGTTTTTT. It is translated as CATSRTGVTDTGELFF.

This clonotype occurred many times. V is TRBV28 and J is TRBJ2-2; D is uncertain. V was cut by 6 bases and J by 4 bases, with 9 bases left in between. Germline CDR1 reads MDHEN; CDR2 reads SYDVKM. CDR3 length: 13 residues. In nucleotides, the CDR3 is TGTGCCAGCAGGCAGGCGGCCACCGGGGAGCTGTTTTTT. Amino acids: CASRQAATGELFF. Looking up the rest from reference TRBV28 and TRBJ2-2 gives the full variable domain: DVKVTQSSRYLVKRTGEKVFLECVQDMDHENMFWYRQDPGLGLRLIYFSYDVKMKEKGDIPEGYSVSREKKERFSLILESASTNQTSMYLCASRQAATGELFFGEGSRLTVL.

This clonotype occurred a few times. The V gene is TRBV7-2, the J gene TRBJ1-5; D gene unclear. This CDR3 comprises 14 residues. The germline V and J ends were trimmed by 1 base and 1 base, with 5 bases remaining between them. Germline V gene lookup returns CDR1 SGHTA and CDR2 FQGNSA. Here the CDR3 DNA reads TGTGCCAGCAGCTTAGACCCGAGCAATCAGCCCCAGCATTTT. Residues: CASSLDPSNQPQHF.

There are many counts of this clonotype. The rearrangement uses TRBV6-1 and TRBJ2-3, with 9 bases that match TRBD2. V shed 6 bases, J shed 0 bases, and the junction held 7 bases outside the gene matches. The CDR3 runs 16 residues. Per germline, CDR1 MNHNS and CDR2 SASEGT. The CDR3 loop reads CASRRSTSGSTDTQYF. DNA for the CDR3: TGTGCCAGCAGACGCTCGACTAGCGGAAGCACAGATACGCAGTATTTT.

This clonotype was counted at least ten times. The chain is built from TRBV3-1 and TRBJ2-1; 8 nucleotides align to TRBD2. Trimming removed 3 bases from V and 2 bases from J; junction bases left unmatched: 9. The CDR3 length is 17 residues. Germline V gives CDR1 LGHDT, CDR2 YNNKEL (reference sequence). The DNA of the CDR3 is TGTGCCAGCAGCCACCAAGCCGGGAGGGGAGCCTACAATGAGCAGTTCTTC. It specifies CASSHQAGRGAYNEQFF.

Ten or more counts support this clonotype. This rearrangement joins TRBV28 to TRBJ1-1, with D possibly being TRBD1 (5 bases). This CDR3 spans 13 amino acids. Between the trimmed V and J ends, which lost 2 bases and 3 bases, there was a span of 7 bases. Germline assignment: CDR1 MDHEN and CDR2 SYDVKM. CDR3 in DNA: TGTGCCAGCAGTTTAGGGGGGGACACTGAAGCTTTCTTT. As protein: CASSLGGDTEAFF. The variable domain in full, with the rest retrieved from reference TRBV28 and TRBJ1-1, is DVKVTQSSRYLVKRTGEKVFLECVQDMDHENMFWYRQDPGLGLRLIYFSYDVKMKEKGDIPEGYSVSREKKERFSLILESASTNQTSMYLCASSLGGDTEAFFGQGTRLTVV.

The sample holds a few counts of this clonotype. The V gene is TRBV20-1, the J gene TRBJ2-2; 10 bases are shared with TRBD2. The junction had 7 bases not matched to a gene; V was cut back by 5 bases and J by 7 bases. Germline CDR1 reads DFQATT; CDR2 reads SNEGSKA (reference sequence). This CDR3 has 14 residues. DNA for the CDR3: TGCAGTGCTCAGCGGGAGGGCCCAGGCGGGGAGCTGTTTTTT. It yields the protein CSAQREGPGGELFF.

There are a few counts of this clonotype. The chain is built from TRBV20-1 and TRBJ2-1; weak D call: TRBD2 (5 bases). The CDR3 is 14 amino acids. Deletions cut 5 bases from V and 6 bases from J, with 17 bases between. CDR1 is DFQATT, CDR2 SNEGSKA, per germline (reference sequence). The CDR3 nucleotides read TGCAGTGCTCCCGGGATAGTCTTGGTCAATGAGCAGTTCTTC. It translates to CSAPGIVLVNEQFF.

This clonotype was seen at least ten times. V and J are TRBV12-3 or TRBV12-4 and TRBJ2-5; D might be TRBD2 (6 bases). The V gene lost 9 bases and the J gene lost 6 bases, with 14 bases spanning the gap. This CDR3 region has 12 residues. CDR3 protein: CARVSGRQTQYF. In DNA, the CDR3 is TGTGCCAGGGTATCAGGGAGGCAGACCCAGTACTTC.

This clonotype was detected ten times or more. The gene calls are TRBV12-3 or TRBV12-4 and TRBJ2-5, with D unresolved. Trimming removed 1 base from V and 5 bases from J, with 8 bases in between. This CDR3 contains 13 residues. CDR3 sequence reads: CASSLEPSETQYF. Here the CDR3 DNA reads TGTGCCAGCAGTTTAGAGCCATCTGAGACCCAGTACTTC.

This clonotype turned up a few times. The chain couples TRBV7-9 to TRBJ2-1; D is perhaps TRBD1 (6 bases). The germline V gene encodes CDR1 SEHNR and CDR2 FQNEAQ (reference sequence). The germline V and J ends were trimmed by 5 bases and 3 bases, with 17 bases remaining between them. CDR3 length: 16 residues. The CDR3, as DNA: TGTGCCAGCAGCCCGAGGGACACCCAGGGCTACAATGAGCAGTTCTTC. This gives the protein CASSPRDTQGYNEQFF.

V usage is TRBV7-9 and J usage is TRBJ2-3, with D possibly TRBD1 on 7 matching bases. V gave up 0 bases and J gave up 3 bases, with 13 bases separating them. Germline CDR1 is SEHNR and CDR2 is FQNEAQ (reference sequence). The CDR3 sequence is 16 residues long. In DNA form, the CDR3 reads TGTGCCAGCAGCTTAGCCAGGGGGGAGTGGACAGATACGCAGTATTTT. Its translation: CASSLARGEWTDTQYF.

This clonotype was recorded at least ten times. The V gene is TRBV11-2, the J gene TRBJ2-1, with 11 bases aligning to TRBD2. After removal of 2 bases from V and 10 bases from J, the junction contained 7 bases not matched to a gene. This CDR3 has 15 amino acids. Per the germline V gene, CDR1 is SGHAT and CDR2 is FQNNGV. The CDR3 DNA is TGTGCCAGCAGCTTACAGCTAGCGGGAGGAGGAGAGCAGTTCTTC. Protein: CASSLQLAGGGEQFF.

This clonotype was picked up a small number of times. The chain carries TRBV7-3 and TRBJ2-3; D perhaps matches TRBD1 (6 bases). Trimming shortened V by 0 bases and J by 4 bases, and 14 bases separated the two germline ends. The CDR3 totals 16 residues. Germline loops: CDR1 SGHTA, CDR2 FQGTGA. CDR3 coding DNA: TGTGCCAGCAGCTTAACGGGGGCAGGGTTGGCAGATACGCAGTATTTT. It codes for CASSLTGAGLADTQYF.

The CDR3 DNA is TGTGCCAGCAGTCCATCCGGGACAGGGGGTTCTGGGGCCAACGTCCTGACTTTC. Translation: CASSPSGTGGSGANVLTF. V gene TRBV28 combines with J gene TRBJ2-6; the match to TRBD1 covers 11 bases. V was clipped by 5 bases and J by 1 base; unmatched bases: 7. The CDR3 consists of 18 residues. Germline V gene lookup returns CDR1 MDHEN and CDR2 SYDVKM.

As for this clonotype: The junction departs from germline at one end; a sequencing error may be responsible. This rearrangement joins TRBV3-1 to TRBJ2-1; TRBD2 aligns across 8 bases. CDR3 length: 14 amino acids. The germline V gene has CDR1 LGHDT and CDR2 YNNKEL (reference sequence). In DNA form, the CDR3 reads TGTGCCAGCAGCCAAACCTTCTCGCCGGGACTAGTGCTCTTC. As protein: CASSQTFSPGLVLF.

This clonotype appeared many times. The CDR3, as DNA: TGTGCCAGCCTCAACCCAGGGGGCGGATCGCAGCATTTT. This translates into CASLNPGGGSQHF. J is TRBJ1-5 and V is TRBV28; 8 bases are a match to TRBD1. Germline values: CDR1 MDHEN, CDR2 SYDVKM. The V segment lost 8 bases and the J segment 13 bases; nucleotides outside the gene matches: 13. The CDR3 is 13 residues long.

This clonotype was seen more than once but under ten times. The chain combines TRBV12-3 or TRBV12-4 with TRBJ2-5, with D uncertain. V shed 3 bases and J shed 3 bases, with 11 bases lying between them. This CDR3 region has 14 residues. CDR3 nucleotide sequence: TGTGCCAGCAGTTTCCGGACCGCTGAAGAGACCCAGTACTTC. This gives the protein CASSFRTAEETQYF.

This clonotype was seen more than once but under ten times. The CDR3 loop reads CASNKYGLAGGSNEQFF. The CDR3 bases are TGTGCCAGTAACAAATACGGACTAGCGGGAGGGAGCAATGAGCAGTTCTTC. This chain uses TRBV19 with TRBJ2-1; 15 nucleotides align to TRBD2. The length of the CDR3 is 17 residues. The germline V gene encodes CDR1 LNHDA and CDR2 SQIVND (reference sequence). V shed 7 bases and J 6 bases; nucleotides not matched to a gene: 10. The full variable domain, rest sourced from reference TRBV19 and TRBJ2-1, is DGGITQSPKYLFRKEGQNVTLSCEQNLNHDAMYWYRQDPGQGLRLIYYSQIVNDFQKGDIAEGYSVSREKKESFPLTVTSAQKNPTAFYLCASNKYGLAGGSNEQFFGPGTRLTVL.

This clonotype was counted a few times. The chain combines TRBV5-5 with TRBJ2-1; TRBD1 might be the D (5 bases). Germline values: CDR1 SGHKS, CDR2 YYEKEE (reference sequence). The CDR3 extends over 14 amino acids. V gave up 3 bases and J gave up 6 bases, with 13 bases separating them. The CDR3 bases are TGTGCCAGCAGCTACAGGACGGACCTCAATGAGCAGTTCTTC. It specifies CASSYRTDLNEQFF.

The sample holds many counts of this clonotype. Here the CDR3 reads CASSRTFKETQYF. The CDR3 nucleotides are TGTGCCAGCAGTCGGACGTTTAAAGAGACCCAGTACTTC. The gene calls are TRBV6-1 and TRBJ2-5; D is unresolved. Between the trimmed V and J ends, which lost 5 bases and 3 bases, there was a span of 10 bases. CDR1 and CDR2 from the germline V gene are MNHNS and SASEGT. This CDR3 comprises 13 residues.

This clonotype was found many times. The chain has TRBV7-9 and TRBJ1-2; D remains unclear. The V gene's germline CDR1 is SEHNR and CDR2 FQNEAQ (reference sequence). The CDR3 is 15 amino acids. The V end lost 3 bases, the J end lost 4 bases, and 15 bases lay between the germline ends. In DNA form, the CDR3 reads TGTGCCAGCAGCTTGGGTCAAACGGGAACCTATGGCTACACCTTC. It translates to CASSLGQTGTYGYTF.